This TCR beta chain was recovered during a study of long-term antiretroviral therapy in people with HIV. In regard to this clone: Antigen unknown.

The libraries were made with immunoSEQ v3.0 at survey level. The protocol was immunoSEQ multiplex PCR, while the TCRdb copy is restricted to in-frame clones and leaves out a portion. The table has about 25,000 clones, just over 85% seen once. None of the participants with HIV were treated outside the United States. Germline V gives CDR1 MNHNS, CDR2 SASEGT. This CDR3 is built from 14 residues. Trimming shortened V by 2 bases and J by 1 base, and 8 bases separated the two germline ends. Whole-study results and caveats: In HIV, the repertoires covered a tighter span of CDR3 lengths than in controls. Pre-ART clonal expansion yielded clones that dominated the repertoire at all time points. Although diversity increased after ART, it remained lower than in transplant donor controls.

Source: unsorted PBMCs, taken 1.2 years after starting antiretroviral therapy. The J gene is TRBJ1-1, the V gene TRBV6-1; no reliable D call. This sequence originates from a man aged 45-65 years with HIV. Written as DNA, the CDR3 is TGTGCCAGCAGTGAACACAGCGAGAACACTGAAGCTTTCTTT. It codes for CASSEHSENTEAFF.